This is a list of T cell receptor beta chains from one sample in a study of cytomegalovirus exposure and HLA in healthy donors. Some clones are missing from TCRdb's copy, which holds only in-frame ones; the method was immunoSEQ multiplex PCR. Seen here are some 84,000 clones, around 78% observed once, and the top ten hold about 2.7%. Source material: PBMCs. The receptors here all came from a male donor in good health and CMV-seropositive. Each CDR3 is given with its conserved first and last residue. The D gene is left open where the match is weak. Clone size, where shown, is once, few, many, or a class for clones that have expanded.

D	size	J	V	DNA	CDR3
.	.	TRBJ2-7	TRBV28	TGTGCCAGCAGTCTCCCTGGGGTAAGGGGATTCGAGCAGTACTTC	CASSLPGVRGFEQYF
TRBD2	.	TRBJ2-1	TRBV18	TGTGCCAGCTCACCAAGTGCGGCGGGAGGGCCTGATGAGCAGTTCTTC	CASSPSAAGGPDEQFF
.	.	TRBJ1-5	TRBV28	TGTGCCAGCAGTTTAGGGAGGGCACTTGGGAATCAGCCCCAGCATTTT	CASSLGRALGNQPQHF
TRBD2	.	TRBJ2-3	TRBV7-2	TGTGCCAGCAGCTGGACTAGCGGGGCAGATACGCAGTATTTT	CASSWTSGADTQYF
TRBD1	few	TRBJ2-7	TRBV27	TGTGCCAGCAGTCACACCGGGACAGGGCCCTACGAGCAGTACTTC	CASSHTGTGPYEQYF
TRBD1	.	TRBJ1-2	TRBV7-9	TGTGCCAGCATGACAGGGAACGACTATGGCTACACCTTC	CASMTGNDYGYTF
.	.	TRBJ2-2	TRBV27	TGTGCCAGCAGTTATGACAGTGACACCGGGGAGCTGTTTTTT	CASSYDSDTGELFF
.	few	TRBJ2-5	TRBV19	TGTGCCAGTAGTTGGCCAGGGAGGTGGGAGACCCAGTACTTC	CASSWPGRWETQYF
.	.	TRBJ2-1	TRBV7-7	TGTGCCAGCAGCTTGGAGGGGATCGGTGAGCAGTTCTTC	CASSLEGIGEQFF
TRBD1	once	TRBJ2-5	TRBV27	TGTGCCAGCAGTTTGGACAGGGAAGAGACCCAGTACTTC	CASSLDREETQYF
.	.	TRBJ2-4	TRBV28	TGTGCCAGCAGTATTATGGGCCTTGCAGGGCGAGCCAAAAACATTCAGTACTTC	CASSIMGLAGRAKNIQYF
.	.	TRBJ2-7	TRBV19	TGTGCCAGTAGTATTGAGCGAGACTACGAGCAGTACTTC	CASSIERDYEQYF
.	.	TRBJ2-5	TRBV19	TGTGCCAGTAGTCCCCGCGGAACCGGGAGCCAGTACTTC	CASSPRGTGSQYF
TRBD1	.	TRBJ1-2	TRBV7-9	TGTGCCAGCAGCCTGGGACAGGATCAAGGCTACACCTTC	CASSLGQDQGYTF
.	.	TRBJ2-2	TRBV7-3	TGTGCCAGCAGCTTAGAGGGCGGGGAGCTGTTTTTT	CASSLEGGELFF
TRBD1	.	TRBJ2-2	TRBV4-3	TGCGCCAGCAGCCAAGTGGTCGGGGGACAGGGGGACACCGGGGAGCTGTTTTTT	CASSQVVGGQGDTGELFF
TRBD1	.	TRBJ2-6	TRBV28	TGTGCCAGCCGGACAGGGGAGGCCAACGTCCTGACTTTC	CASRTGEANVLTF
.	.	TRBJ2-2	TRBV29-1	TGCAGCGTTGAAGAAGGACACCCGAGTGGGGAGCTGTTTTTT	CSVEEGHPSGELFF
.	.	TRBJ2-6	TRBV27	TGTGCCAGCAGTCCTACCTCCTCTGGGGCCAACGTCCTGACTTTC	CASSPTSSGANVLTF
TRBD2	.	TRBJ2-3	TRBV4-1	TGCGCCAGCAGCCAAGAACTAGCGGGAGATACGCAGTATTTT	CASSQELAGDTQYF
.	few	TRBJ1-4	TRBV7-9	TGTGCCAGCAGCTTCTTAACACAGGCGGCCGACAAAAGTGAAAAACTGTTTTTT	CASSFLTQAADKSEKLFF
.	once	TRBJ2-2	TRBV7-9	TGTGCCAGCAGGAGGGGGTCGGGCGGGGAGCTGTTTTTT	CASRRGSGGELFF
TRBD1	.	TRBJ2-7	TRBV5-1	TGCGCCAGCAGCTTGGGGCAGGGGGTGTCCGAGGAGCAGTACTTC	CASSLGQGVSEEQYF
TRBD1	.	TRBJ2-7	TRBV9	TGTGCCAGCAGCCCCCAGACAGGGATACCCTACGAGCAGTACTTC	CASSPQTGIPYEQYF
.	.	TRBJ1-2	TRBV5-6	TGTGCCAGCAGCTCAGGCGGCGGTAGCGGGTATGGCTACACCTTC	CASSSGGGSGYGYTF
.	.	TRBJ2-5	TRBV6-1	TGTGCCAGCAGTGAACAGATAAATCCCCAAGAGACCCAGTACTTC	CASSEQINPQETQYF
.	.	TRBJ2-5	TRBV30	TGTGCCTGGAGTGGACAGTGGCAGGGCAAGACCCAGTACTTC	CAWSGQWQGKTQYF
.	.	TRBJ1-5	TRBV7-9	TGTGCCAGCAGCTTACCCGGTCCCGGAGATCAGCCCCAGCATTTT	CASSLPGPGDQPQHF
.	.	TRBJ2-3	TRBV4-2	TGTGCCAGCAGCCAAGATCTTAGTCCGCTTAGCACAGATACGCAGTATTTT	CASSQDLSPLSTDTQYF
TRBD1	once	TRBJ1-1	TRBV6-5	TGTGCCAGCAGCGACAGGGTGAACACTGAAGCTTTCTTT	CASSDRVNTEAFF
TRBD2	.	TRBJ2-5	TRBV29-1	TGCAGCGTTGCTAGCGGGAGGAAGGGGGAGACCCAGTACTTC	CSVASGRKGETQYF
.	.	TRBJ2-5	TRBV10-3	TGTGCCATCAGTGAGGTAGCAGAGACCCAGTACTTC	CAISEVAETQYF
TRBD1	.	TRBJ1-1	TRBV28	TGTGCCAGCACCGACAGGGTGGGCTCAGCTTTCTTT	CASTDRVGSAFF
.	.	TRBJ1-2	TRBV11-2	TGTGCCAGCAATTTAGCTGGGTCAAGTGGCTACACCTTC	CASNLAGSSGYTF
.	.	TRBJ2-7	TRBV11-2	TGTGCCAGCAGCTACTCGACTAGCTCCTACGAGCAGTACTTC	CASSYSTSSYEQYF
.	.	TRBJ2-1	TRBV10-1	TGCGCCAGCGGGAGCTCCTACAATGAGCAGTTCTTC	CASGSSYNEQFF
.	.	TRBJ1-3	TRBV10-3	TGTGCCATCAGGGACAGTTCTGGAAACACCATATATTTT	CAIRDSSGNTIYF
.	.	TRBJ2-7	TRBV15	TGTGCCACCAGCGGGGCCGACTACGAGCAGTACTTC	CATSGADYEQYF
.	.	TRBJ1-5	TRBV28	TGTGCCAGCACTCCTGCGGGAATGAATCAGCCCCAGCATTTT	CASTPAGMNQPQHF
TRBD2	.	TRBJ2-7	TRBV2	TGTGCCAGCAGAGGAGCGGGAGGGCCTGCCGAGCAGTACTTC	CASRGAGGPAEQYF
.	.	TRBJ1-2	TRBV15	TGTGCCACCAGCAGAGAAGGGGCATGGGTCCGTGGCTACACCTTC	CATSREGAWVRGYTF
.	.	TRBJ2-2	TRBV2	TGTGCCAGCAGTGACTTTGGGGGGGCCAGGGCGAACACCGGGGAGCTGTTTTTT	CASSDFGGARANTGELFF
TRBD2	.	TRBJ2-2	TRBV5-1	TGCGCCAGCAGACCGACTAGCACGAACACCGGGGAGCTGTTTTTT	CASRPTSTNTGELFF
TRBD1	.	TRBJ2-1	TRBV5-1	TGCGCCAGCAGCTCAACAGGGGTTAGGACGAATGAGCAGTTCTTC	CASSSTGVRTNEQFF
.	.	TRBJ2-7	TRBV5-6	TGTGCCAGCAGCTACGGAGGGGTGAACTCCGAGCAGTACTTC	CASSYGGVNSEQYF
.	.	TRBJ2-7	TRBV28	TGTGCCAGCAGCCCGACAGGACCGAGCTCCTACGAGCAGTACTTC	CASSPTGPSSYEQYF
.	.	TRBJ1-3	TRBV4-1	TGCGCCAGCAGCCAAGATTTCGACAGGTTGTCCGGAAACACCATATATTTT	CASSQDFDRLSGNTIYF
TRBD1	.	TRBJ1-1	TRBV6-1	TGTGCCAGCAGTCAGGGGGGCCCAAACACTGAAGCTTTCTTT	CASSQGGPNTEAFF
TRBD2	.	TRBJ2-7	TRBV18	TGTGCCAGCTCGCGGGACTACTCCTACGAGCAGTACTTC	CASSRDYSYEQYF
.	.	TRBJ2-7	TRBV7-2	TGTGCCAGCAGCTTAGGACAGGCCTCCTACGAGCAGTACTTC	CASSLGQASYEQYF
TRBD2	.	TRBJ2-7	TRBV4-1	TGCGCCAGCAGTCTGTCAGGGTTTCCTAGCGGGAGGGAGGGCGAGCAGTACTTC	CASSLSGFPSGREGEQYF
TRBD1	.	TRBJ2-5	TRBV9	TGTGCCAGCAGCTTTTCCGGACAGGGTCGTATCGAGACCCAGTACTTC	CASSFSGQGRIETQYF
TRBD2	once	TRBJ2-2	TRBV28	TGTGCCAGCAGTTTAGGGACTAAGAACACCGGGGAGCTGTTTTTT	CASSLGTKNTGELFF